These 24 T cell receptor beta chains were sequenced from one sample in a study of blood T cells in healthy people across ages. PCR was performed a second time for about 6 to 12 cycles using a sample-barcoded 5' primer and a J-beta primer mix. TCRdb re-analysed the 5' RACE reads in MiXCR, keeping a single row per CDR3 protein. The sample yields roughly 1,100,000 distinct CDR3 sequences, under 30% seen once. This sample also belongs to another study, concerning T cells of mothers and their children.

The sample comprised blood. Source of these receptors: a girl aged 2 to 9 in good health.

The rearrangement uses TRBV12-3 or TRBV12-4 and TRBJ1-1, with 7 bases that match TRBD1. The CDR3 length is 12 residues. After removal of 6 bases from V and 8 bases from J, the junction contained 6 bases not matched to a gene. CDR3 sequence: CASSYGTAEAFF. The CDR3 bases are TGTGCCAGCAGCTATGGGACAGCCGAAGCTTTCTTT.

V and J are TRBV9 and TRBJ2-4; maybe TRBD2 (6 bases). Trimming left V 4 bases short and J 8 bases short, with 16 bases between. This CDR3 region has 14 residues. In germline, CDR1 is SGDLS, CDR2 YYNGEE. Written as DNA, the CDR3 is TGTGCCAGCAGCCCCTGGGGCCGCGGGGACATTCAGTACTTC. Translated, it gives CASSPWGRGDIQYF.

This clonotype appeared a few times. The chain employs TRBV2 and TRBJ1-5; D gene uncertain. The CDR3 has 14 residues. Deletions cut 4 bases from V and 5 bases from J, with 12 bases between. The germline CDR1 and CDR2 sequences are SNHLY and FYNNEI. In DNA form, the CDR3 reads TGTGCCAGCAGTGTGACCGCCGGCTATCAGCCCCAGCATTTT. It codes for CASSVTAGYQPQHF. The whole variable domain, remainder taken from reference TRBV2 and TRBJ1-5, is EPEVTQTPSHQVTQMGQEVILRCVPISNHLYFYWYRQILGQKVEFLVSFYNNEISEKSEIFDDQFSVERPDGSNFTLKIRSTKLEDSAMYFCASSVTAGYQPQHFGDGTRLSIL.

This clonotype was counted a few times. CDR3 amino acids: CSVFTGSGSYEQYF. The CDR3 region has the DNA TGCAGCGTCTTCACAGGTTCAGGGAGCTACGAGCAGTACTTC. The chain uses TRBV29-1 and TRBJ2-7, with D perhaps TRBD1 or TRBD2 (5 bases each). Looked up from germline, CDR1 is SQVTM and CDR2 is ANQGSEA. The CDR3 loop spans 14 amino acids. V lost 6 bases to trimming and J lost 3 bases, with 18 bases between them.

The CDR3 nucleotides are TGTGCCAGCAGCTTCGGACTAGCGGGAGAGGATGAGCAGTTCTTC. The encoded protein is CASSFGLAGEDEQFF. This chain uses TRBV5-4 with TRBJ2-1, with 13 bases fitting TRBD2. CDR1 and CDR2 from the germline V gene are SGHNT and YYREEE (reference sequence). This CDR3 comprises 15 residues. Losses at the gene ends were 2 bases for V and 8 bases for J; bases not matched to a gene: 4.

This clonotype came up once. The chain links TRBV5-6 to TRBJ2-7; TRBD2 might be the D (5 bases). V was pared by 6 bases and J by 6 bases, with 13 bases between. CDR1 and CDR2 (germline): SGHDT, YYEEEE. This CDR3 is 12 amino acids long. The CDR3 DNA is TGTGCCAGCATGAGGGAAGAGGGCGAGCAGTACTTC. The encoded protein is CASMREEGEQYF. Full variable domain (remainder filled in from reference TRBV5-6 and TRBJ2-7): DAGVTQSPTHLIKTRGQQVTLRCSPKSGHDTVSWYQQALGQGPQFIFQYYEEEERQRGNFPDRFSGHQFPNYSSELNVNALLLGDSALYLCASMREEGEQYFGPGTRLTVT.

The chain carries TRBV7-9 and TRBJ2-5, with 7 positions matching TRBD1. The DNA end is more similar to TRBJ2-7, so the J call may be wrong. This CDR3 contains 14 residues. Germline lookup yields CDR1 SEHNR and CDR2 FQNEAQ (reference sequence). CDR3 sequence: CASSRNRGSNEQYF. The CDR3 DNA sequence: TGTGCCAGCAGCCGTAACAGGGGTTCCAACGAGCAGTACTTC.

This chain connects TRBV7-9 to TRBJ2-1, with D possibly matching TRBD2 (6 bases). The CDR3 sequence is 14 residues long. Trimming pared 5 bases from V and 4 bases from J, leaving 12 bases between. Germline CDR1 SEHNR, CDR2 FQNEAQ (reference sequence). This chain's CDR3 is CASSASTSYNEQFF. In nucleotides, the CDR3 is TGTGCCAGCAGCGCTTCGACTAGTTACAATGAGCAGTTCTTC.

This clonotype has ten or more counts. The CDR3 here is CASGPPQETQYF. Here the CDR3 DNA reads TGTGCCAGCGGACCTCCCCAAGAGACCCAGTACTTC. The chain carries TRBV28 and TRBJ2-5; D is uncertain. V was pared by 8 bases and J by 1 base, with 8 bases between. Germline assignment: CDR1 MDHEN and CDR2 SYDVKM. CDR3 length: 12 amino acids.

The chain is built from TRBV20-1 and TRBJ2-1; 14 bases map to TRBD2. The CDR3 consists of 18 residues. V lost 3 bases to trimming and J lost 0 bases; unmatched junction nucleotides: 7. Germline V gene sequence: CDR1 DFQATT, CDR2 SNEGSKA (reference sequence). CDR3 sequence reads: CSARTSGRAQSSYNEQFF. The CDR3 nucleotides are TGCAGTGCTAGGACTAGCGGGAGGGCCCAGAGCTCCTACAATGAGCAGTTCTTC.

The chain uses TRBV11-1 and TRBJ2-6, with D unclear. CDR1 and CDR2 from the germline V gene are SGHAT and FQDESV (reference sequence). Trimming removed 6 bases at V and 0 bases at J, with 15 bases between. The CDR3 totals 17 residues. For the CDR3, the DNA is TGTGCCAGCAGGCGTCGACCGGTCAGCTCTGGGGCCAACGTCCTGACTTTC. Translated: CASRRRPVSSGANVLTF.

The chain links TRBV2 to TRBJ2-2, with TRBD2 identical over 10 bases. The CDR3 sequence is 15 residues long. Germline V gene sequence: CDR1 SNHLY, CDR2 FYNNEI. J gave up 3 bases and V 6 bases, and 4 bases lay outside the gene matches. The CDR3, as DNA: TGTGCCAGCAGAGAAAGCGGGAGGGACACCGGGGAGCTGTTTTTT. It codes for CASRESGRDTGELFF.

This clonotype was counted between two and nine times. V is TRBV11-2 and J is TRBJ2-7; D might be TRBD1 (5 bases). Trimming shortened V by 7 bases and J by 0 bases, and 13 bases separated the two germline ends. Germline CDR1 and CDR2: SGHAT and FQNNGV. The CDR3 length is 14 residues. The DNA for the CDR3 is TGTGCCAGCAACGATGGGGCCTTCTCCTACGAGCAGTACTTC. Translating it yields CASNDGAFSYEQYF.

This clonotype was seen a few times. The J gene is TRBJ2-3, the V gene TRBV7-2, with 11 bases fitting TRBD2. Per germline, CDR1 SGHTA and CDR2 FQGNSA. V was pared by 5 bases and J by 2 bases, with 6 bases of the junction left unmatched. The CDR3 totals 16 residues. DNA of the CDR3: TGTGCCAGCAGCCTTCGACTAGCGGGGTACACAGATACGCAGTATTTT. This translates into CASSLRLAGYTDTQYF.

On this clonotype itself: A junction boundary mismatches the germline segment, possibly from a read error. The chain is built from TRBV7-2 and TRBJ2-5; D remains ambiguous. This CDR3 is built from 15 residues. From germline, CDR1 is SGHTA and CDR2 FQGNSA. CDR3 residues: CASSLTFSEQEAQYF. The CDR3 coding sequence is TGTGCCAGCAGCTTAACGTTTTCCGAGCAAGAGGCCCAGTACTTC.

The gene calls are TRBV7-2 and TRBJ1-5; D might be TRBD1 (5 bases). The CDR3 contains 17 residues. Trimming removed 1 base from V and 5 bases from J, with 18 bases in between. CDR1 and CDR2 (germline): SGHTA, FQGNSA. The CDR3, as DNA: TGTGCCAGCAGCTTAGTTTCTGGCGGGGGATTCGATCAGCCCCAGCATTTT. Translating gives CASSLVSGGGFDQPQHF.

This clonotype was picked up a small number of times. This rearrangement joins TRBV9 to TRBJ2-1, with TRBD1 matching over 11 bases. Germline V gives CDR1 SGDLS, CDR2 YYNGEE. Unmatched junction bases numbered 6, after V lost 1 base and J lost 9 bases. This CDR3 is built from 15 residues. The CDR3 nucleotides read TGTGCCAGCAGCGTAACAGGACAGGGGGCCGGTGAGCAGTTCTTC. Its translation is CASSVTGQGAGEQFF.

The J gene is TRBJ2-5, the V gene TRBV4-2; D remains ambiguous. Germline loops: CDR1 LGHNA, CDR2 YNFKEQ. With 1 base removed from V and 6 bases from J, the gap between germline ends came to 21 bases. The CDR3 has 17 amino acids. In nucleotides, the CDR3 is TGTGCCAGCAGCCAAGTTCTCTCCTACTCTACTATTCAGACCCAGTACTTC. Translating it yields CASSQVLSYSTIQTQYF.

This clonotype was seen a few times. This chain connects TRBV11-1 to TRBJ2-7; 7 nucleotides match TRBD2. Germline CDR1 is SGHAT and CDR2 is FQDESV (reference sequence). This CDR3 comprises 14 residues. V lost 3 bases to trimming and J lost 2 bases; unmatched junction nucleotides: 4. CDR3 bases: TGTGCCAGCAGCTTTTACGGGACTACCTACGAGCAGTACTTC. It specifies CASSFYGTTYEQYF.

This clonotype turned up a few times. The chain has TRBV7-8 and TRBJ2-7, with D perhaps TRBD2 (6 bases). Germline CDR1 is SGHVS and CDR2 is FQNEAQ. The V end was cut by 5 bases, the J end by 2 bases, with 16 bases between. CDR3 length: 15 residues. CDR3 region: CASSVSLAVTYEQYF. CDR3 nucleotide sequence: TGTGCCAGCAGCGTCTCTTTAGCGGTTACCTACGAGCAGTACTTC.

This clonotype was detected a few times. This chain's CDR3 is CASSFGTGHEQYF. CDR3 bases: TGTGCCAGCAGCTTTGGGACAGGACACGAGCAGTACTTC. The V call is TRBV11-3, the J call TRBJ2-5, with 8 nucleotides matching TRBD1. The J call is uncertain, as TRBJ2-7 better fits the DNA end. The CDR3 runs 13 residues. The germline gives CDR1 SGHNT, CDR2 YENEEA.

The chain joins TRBV6-1 to TRBJ1-2, with 9 nucleotides matching TRBD1. The CDR3 is 21 residues long. Trimming removed 2 bases from V and 8 bases from J; junction bases left unmatched: 27. Germline V gene data show CDR1 as MNHNS and CDR2 as SASEGT. CDR3 bases: TGTGCCAGCAGTGAATTAGCGTTGCTTCCCTTCCGAACAGGGGGCCGAGGGGGCTACACCTTC. This gives the protein CASSELALLPFRTGGRGGYTF.

The sample holds a few counts of this clonotype. CDR3 protein: CASSFERSEQYF. DNA for the CDR3: TGTGCCAGCAGCTTCGAACGGTCCGAGCAGTACTTC. The chain employs TRBV7-9 and TRBJ2-5, with no clear D. The end of the DNA aligns better with TRBJ2-7, so the J call may be wrong. This CDR3 comprises 12 residues. Per germline, CDR1 SEHNR and CDR2 FQNEAQ (reference sequence).

The chain couples TRBV6-6 to TRBJ2-2; D is uncertain. CDR1 and CDR2 (germline): MNHNY, SVGAGI (reference sequence). CDR3 length equals 10 residues. Trimming stripped 8 bases from V and 5 bases from J, with 3 bases between. CDR3 DNA: TGTGCCAGCGCAACCGGGGAGCTGTTTTTT. Encoded protein: CASATGELFF.